One and the same sample provided the 7 T cell receptor beta chains below, sequenced in a study of blood T cells in healthy people across ages (dated by TCRdb to about 2015). Library preparation employed 5' RACE. The sample was run on an Illumina HiSeq 2500. A second roughly 6 to 12 cycle PCR used a sample-barcoded 5' primer and a J-beta primer mix. TCRdb reran the public reads through fastp at Q25 and MiXCR, keeping productive beta chains. Entries are consolidated by CDR3 protein sequence, retaining the most common genes and DNA. Across this sample there are almost 1 million distinct CDR3 sequences, with roughly 50% seen only once. The ten largest clonotypes hold roughly 23% of the sample. Sequencing was done on a sample of blood. These receptors were obtained from a woman between 55 and 75 years old in good health.

The genes are TRBV20-1 and TRBJ2-3; 7 nucleotides agree with TRBD1. CDR1 is DFQATT, CDR2 SNEGSKA, per germline (reference sequence). CDR3 size: 16 residues. Losses at the gene ends were 5 bases for V and 4 bases for J; bases not matched to a gene: 15. The CDR3 DNA is TGCAGTGCTTCTAGCCCCCGACAGGGTGCCGCAGATACGCAGTATTTT. The encoded protein is CSASSPRQGAADTQYF.

J is TRBJ1-3 and V is TRBV21-1. TRBV21-1 is marked as a pseudogene. The CDR3 is 16 residues long. This chain's CDR3 is CASSKCETVSGNTIYF. CDR3 bases: TGTGCCAGCAGCAAGTGCGAAACCGTCTCTGGAAACACCATATATTTT.

The rearrangement joins TRBV10-3 to TRBJ2-7, with D perhaps TRBD1 or TRBD2 (5 bases each). Germline V gene data show CDR1 as ENHRY and CDR2 as SYGVKD. The V gene lost 6 bases and the J gene lost 6 bases, with 12 bases spanning the gap. The CDR3 is 12 amino acids. This CDR3 reads CAIRGTDGEQYF. The CDR3 region has the DNA TGTGCCATCAGGGGGACGGATGGCGAGCAGTACTTC.

This clonotype was recorded once. The chain has TRBV7-9 and TRBJ2-7; 7 bases align to TRBD2. The germline V gene encodes CDR1 SEHNR and CDR2 FQNEAQ (reference sequence). The CDR3 covers 13 residues. J was trimmed by 5 bases and V by 5 bases; bases with no gene match: 6. The CDR3 DNA is TGTGCCAGCAGCAGAGGGACTACCCACGAGCAGTACTTC. This codes for CASSRGTTHEQYF.

The rearrangement uses TRBV7-9 and TRBJ2-7, with D perhaps being TRBD1 or TRBD2 (5 bases each). The CDR3 is made up of 14 amino acids. The germline V gene has CDR1 SEHNR and CDR2 FQNEAQ (reference sequence). V was trimmed by 2 bases and J by 6 bases, leaving 14 bases between them. CDR3 residues: CASSLSGTIFEQYF. DNA of the CDR3: TGTGCCAGCAGCTTATCGGGGACGATCTTCGAGCAGTACTTC.

This clonotype was detected only a few times. V and J are TRBV7-8 and TRBJ2-4, with a weak D call TRBD2 (6 bases). The ends were cut back, 2 bases at V and 0 bases at J, with 8 bases in the middle. CDR3 length: 15 amino acids. Germline-derived CDR1 and CDR2 are SGHVS and FQNEAQ. The CDR3, as DNA: TGTGCCAGCAGCTTATTAGCGGCAGCCAAAAACATTCAGTACTTC. Its translation is CASSLLAAAKNIQYF.

This chain joins TRBV20-1 and TRBJ2-1; D might be TRBD2 (6 bases). The V end was cut by 8 bases, the J end by 3 bases, with 14 bases between. The CDR3 has 13 residues. CDR1 DFQATT and CDR2 SNEGSKA come from the germline V gene (reference sequence). The CDR3 loop reads CSYPGTGYNEQFF. In DNA form, the CDR3 reads TGCAGTTACCCCGGGACTGGCTACAATGAGCAGTTCTTC.